These T cell receptor beta chains were read from a single sample in a study of T cell responses to AZD1222 COVID-19 vaccine. Clones were sequenced by immunoSEQ multiplex PCR, and TCRdb holds only the in-frame ones, with some missing. The sample records approximately 94,000 clones, 80% to 90% being singletons. The sequencing here drew on peripheral blood, taken on day 0 of MenACWY control vaccination. The receptors come from an adult in good health. Both conserved end residues are part of each CDR3. The D gene is left open where the match is weak. Size is omitted from some rows. Given values are once, few, many or a class for expanded clones.

D,size,V,length,J,DNA,CDR3
-,-,TRBV14,14,TRBJ1-2,TGTGCCAGCAGCCCGGCCGGAGGTAGGGGTGGCTACACCTTC,CASSPAGGRGGYTF
TRBD1,-,TRBV10-3,16,TRBJ1-3,TGTGCCATCAGTGACCCGGGACAGAGCTCTGGAAACACCATATATTTT,CAISDPGQSSGNTIYF
-,-,TRBV10-1,16,TRBJ1-3,TGCGCCAGCAGTGAGTCTACGGGAGGCTCTGGAAACACCATATATTTT,CASSESTGGSGNTIYF
TRBD1,-,TRBV6-1,16,TRBJ2-7,TGTGCCAGCAGTGGATCTTCAGGGACAGTCTTCTTCGAGCAGTACTTC,CASSGSSGTVFFEQYF
-,-,TRBV5-4,15,TRBJ1-3,TGTGCCAGCAGCTTGGGAGGACCCTCTGGAAACACCATATATTTT,CASSLGGPSGNTIYF
-,-,TRBV7-9,12,TRBJ1-2,TGTGCCAGCAGCACGGGTAACTATGGCTACACCTTC,CASSTGNYGYTF
-,-,TRBV24-1,16,TRBJ1-5,TGTGCCACCAGTGATTCCGCCATGGGAGGGCTTCAGCCCCAGCATTTT,CATSDSAMGGLQPQHF
-,-,TRBV7-2,16,TRBJ1-5,TGTGCCAGCAGCTCGCTGGGGGGTTTGGGCAATCAGCCCCAGCATTTT,CASSSLGGLGNQPQHF
TRBD1,-,TRBV6-5,16,TRBJ1-2,TGTGCCAGCAGTTACGCCCGACAGGGGTCTAACTATGGCTACACCTTC,CASSYARQGSNYGYTF
TRBD1,-,TRBV7-9,14,TRBJ1-4,TGTGCCAGCAGCTACGGACAGGGAGGGGAAAAACTGTTTTTT,CASSYGQGGEKLFF
-,-,TRBV5-1,13,TRBJ2-1,TGCGCCAGCAGCTTGGTGGCCTACAATGAGCAGTTCTTC,CASSLVAYNEQFF
TRBD1,-,TRBV18,15,TRBJ1-1,TGTGCCAGCTCACCGACAGGGCAAGTGAACACTGAAGCTTTCTTT,CASSPTGQVNTEAFF
-,-,TRBV27,14,TRBJ2-5,TGTGCCAGCAGTTTTACAGGGGGGGGTGGGACCCAGTACTTC,CASSFTGGGGTQYF
-,-,TRBV11-2,11,TRBJ2-1,TGTGCCAGCAGCTTACAGCGTGAGCAGTTCTTC,CASSLQREQFF
-,-,TRBV6-2/TRBV6-3,14,TRBJ2-5,TGTGCCAGCAGCCAGGAGTACCCCTCTGGGACCCAGTACTTC,CASSQEYPSGTQYF
-,once,TRBV7-2,14,TRBJ1-2,TGTGCCAGCAGCCCGATCGGACAGTTAGATGGCTACACCTTC,CASSPIGQLDGYTF
-,-,TRBV28,14,TRBJ1-6,TGTGCCAGCACCCACCAATTGGGGGGTTCACCCCTCCACTTT,CASTHQLGGSPLHF
-,-,TRBV5-1,15,TRBJ1-4,TGCGCCAGCAGCTTGGGTTTGGCACTTAATGAAAAACTGTTTTTT,CASSLGLALNEKLFF
TRBD1,-,TRBV5-1,14,TRBJ2-7,TGCGCCAGCAGCTTGACAGGGGATATCTACGAGCAGTACTTC,CASSLTGDIYEQYF
-,-,TRBV4-3,14,TRBJ1-5,TGCGCCAGCAGCCAAGATCAGGGCAATCAGCCCCAGCATTTT,CASSQDQGNQPQHF
-,-,TRBV11-2,14,TRBJ1-1,TGTGCCAGCAGCTTAGTTGAAGGGGTAGGTGAAGCTTTCTTT,CASSLVEGVGEAFF
TRBD2,-,TRBV18,15,TRBJ2-7,TGTGCCAGCTCCCGATCGGGCGGGAGAAACTACGAGCAGTACTTC,CASSRSGGRNYEQYF
-,-,TRBV4-1,16,TRBJ2-7,TGCGCCAGCAGCCAAGTCCCCCAGACGAGCTCCTACGAGCAGTACTTC,CASSQVPQTSSYEQYF
-,few,TRBV9,14,TRBJ2-3,TGTGCCAGCAGCGTAAGTGGCAGCACAGATACGCAGTATTTT,CASSVSGSTDTQYF
TRBD2,-,TRBV6-1,17,TRBJ2-5,TGTGCCAGCAGTGGCCTTTCCCGAGCGGGAGTTTCGGAGACCCAGTACTTC,CASSGLSRAGVSETQYF
-,-,TRBV2,14,TRBJ2-2,TGTGCCAGCAGTGAAGAGGCGTACACCGGGGAGCTGTTTTTT,CASSEEAYTGELFF
TRBD2,-,TRBV19,13,TRBJ2-7,TGTGCCAGTAGGGGAGGGGTAGCCTACGAGCAGTACTTC,CASRGGVAYEQYF
-,-,TRBV9,14,TRBJ1-4,TGTGCCAGCAGCGTATCGTCGACTAATGAAAAACTGTTTTTT,CASSVSSTNEKLFF
-,-,TRBV4-1,14,TRBJ1-5,TGCGCCAGCAGCCAACAACCTAGCAATCAGCCCCAGCATTTT,CASSQQPSNQPQHF
-,-,TRBV6-2/TRBV6-3,17,TRBJ2-2,TGTGCCAGCAGTGCCCTCCCGCGGCACGCGAACACCGGGGAGCTGTTTTTT,CASSALPRHANTGELFF
TRBD2,-,TRBV28,12,TRBJ2-3,TGTGCCAGCCTTTCGGGGGGATATACGCAGTATTTT,CASLSGGYTQYF
-,-,TRBV7-6,16,TRBJ2-2,TGTGCCAGCAGCTCCGTCCTGGGATCGAACACCGGGGAGCTGTTTTTT,CASSSVLGSNTGELFF
-,-,TRBV4-2,14,TRBJ1-2,TGTGCCAGCAGCCAAGCTACGGGGCCGCCTGGCTACACCTTC,CASSQATGPPGYTF
-,-,TRBV19,14,TRBJ2-5,TGTGCCAGTAGTCCGGGAGCCCACCAAGAGACCCAGTACTTC,CASSPGAHQETQYF
-,-,TRBV12-3/TRBV12-4,13,TRBJ1-2,TGTGCCAGCAGTTTTCGGGTTAACTATGGCTACACCTTC,CASSFRVNYGYTF
-,-,TRBV28,16,TRBJ1-5,TGTGCCAGCAGTCCGTCGACGGGGTATAGCAATCAGCCCCAGCATTTT,CASSPSTGYSNQPQHF
TRBD1,-,TRBV11-2,14,TRBJ2-7,TGTGCCAGCAGCACCGGGACAGGGGGCGGCGAGCAGTACTTC,CASSTGTGGGEQYF
-,-,TRBV2,13,TRBJ1-4,TGTGCCAGCAGTGAGGATATCTATGAAAAACTGTTTTTT,CASSEDIYEKLFF
TRBD1,-,TRBV29-1,13,TRBJ1-2,TGCAGCGCCTCCGCGACAGGGGCATATGGCTACACCTTC,CSASATGAYGYTF
-,-,TRBV27,15,TRBJ2-7,TGTGCCAGCAGTTTACTCGGAGGGGAAGCCTACGAGCAGTACTTC,CASSLLGGEAYEQYF
-,-,TRBV2,14,TRBJ1-2,TGTGCCAGCAGTGCCCTGGGGGGGTCCTATGGCTACACCTTC,CASSALGGSYGYTF
TRBD1,-,TRBV6-5,12,TRBJ1-5,TGTGCCAGCAGCCGGACAGGTTTGGCCCAGCATTTT,CASSRTGLAQHF
TRBD1,-,TRBV19,16,TRBJ1-5,TGTGCCAGTAGTGGAGGACAGGGGCCCACCAATCAGCCCCAGCATTTT,CASSGGQGPTNQPQHF
-,-,TRBV5-1,17,TRBJ1-1,TGCGCCAGCAGCTTGGACAGGAGGGAGTCCGTCAACACTGAAGCTTTCTTT,CASSLDRRESVNTEAFF
-,-,TRBV4-1,15,TRBJ1-2,TGCGCCAGCAGCCCCGGCCAGCTGACGTACTATGGCTACACCTTC,CASSPGQLTYYGYTF
-,-,TRBV19,12,TRBJ1-4,TGTGCCAGTAGTATACGGGGCGAAAAACTGTTTTTT,CASSIRGEKLFF
-,-,TRBV7-2,14,TRBJ1-5,TGTGCCAGCAGCTTCGGCGGGGGTATGGAGCCCCAGCATTTT,CASSFGGGMEPQHF
-,few,TRBV9,15,TRBJ1-5,TGTGCCAGCAGCGGAGGGTCCCATAGCAATCAGCCCCAGCATTTT,CASSGGSHSNQPQHF
-,once,TRBV28,12,TRBJ1-4,TGTGCCAGCAAAGCAACTAATGAAAAACTGTTTTTT,CASKATNEKLFF